The 30 T cell receptor beta chains below all came from one sample that was sequenced in a study of T cell repertoires in cytomegalovirus infection. TCRdb recomputed calls from the reads with MiXCR, one row per CDR3 protein. The table records 450,000 to 600,000 distinct CDR3 sequences, 11% of them present only once. The sample consisted of PBMCs. These receptors originate from a human donor in good health (CMV status not recorded). Some clones in this sample may be carry-over from other donors' samples.

This clonotype appeared many times. This chain joins TRBV5-4 and TRBJ2-1; 7 bases line up with TRBD1. CDR1 is SGHNT, CDR2 YYREEE, per germline (reference sequence). The CDR3 has 15 amino acids. With 4 bases clipped from V and 8 bases from J, the junction kept 12 bases outside the gene matches. The CDR3 protein is CASSRPDRLGDEQFF. In nucleotides, the CDR3 is TGTGCCAGCAGCCGTCCGGACAGGTTAGGCGATGAGCAGTTCTTC.

This clonotype has a count of ten or more. This chain joins TRBV4-1 and TRBJ1-1; D call uncertain. Germline V CDR1 and CDR2: MGHRA, YSYEKL. This CDR3 is built from 12 residues. V shed 0 bases and J shed 11 bases, with 10 bases lying between them. This chain's CDR3 is CASSQESQKAFF. In nucleotides, the CDR3 is TGCGCCAGCAGCCAAGAGTCCCAAAAGGCTTTCTTT.

This clonotype has at least ten counts. Germline is not matched at one junction end, which may reflect a read error. The V and J genes are TRBV7-7 and TRBJ2-1, with TRBD1 as a possible D gene (5 bases). This CDR3 is built from 13 residues. Per germline, CDR1 SSHAT and CDR2 FNYEAQ (reference sequence). DNA of the CDR3: TGTGCTAGCAGCCTTGGGGCGGACAATGAGCAGTTCTTC. Its protein product is CASSLGADNEQFF.

This clonotype was observed at least ten times. The chain recombines TRBV5-6 with TRBJ2-7; 10 bases are shared with TRBD1. J was trimmed by 3 bases and V by 6 bases; bases with no gene match: 12. The CDR3 runs 16 residues. Germline-derived CDR1 and CDR2 are SGHDT and YYEEEE. CDR3 in amino acids: CASTLLDRGAGYEQYF. The CDR3 coding sequence is TGTGCCAGCACCCTCCTGGACAGGGGGGCTGGCTACGAGCAGTACTTC.

This clonotype was observed at least ten times. The chain recombines TRBV27 with TRBJ2-1; 13 bases are a match to TRBD2. Trimming took 8 bases from V and 5 from J; bases not matched to a gene: 6. CDR1 and CDR2 from the germline V gene are MNHEY and SMNVEV (reference sequence). This CDR3 spans 15 amino acids. CDR3 in DNA: TGTGCCAGCCGCGTACTAGCGGGGGGGCACAATGAGCAGTTCTTC. Translated, it gives CASRVLAGGHNEQFF.

As regards this clonotype: A single base separates this from a much larger clone, so it may be a read error. This CDR3 fails to terminate in the conserved phenylalanine or tryptophan, so it likely reflects a read error. The rearrangement joins TRBV5-1 to TRBJ2-2; perhaps TRBD1 as D (5 bases). CDR1 is SGHRS and CDR2 is YFSETQ in the germline V gene. V dropped 0 bases and J dropped 2 bases, with 14 bases sitting between them. This CDR3 is built from 17 residues. CDR3 sequence: CASSLAQDSLNTGELFL. The CDR3 DNA reads TGCGCCAGCAGCTTGGCGCAAGACAGCTTAAACACCGGGGAGCTGTTTCTT.

For the CDR3, the DNA is TGCGCCAGCAGCTTGGGGTGGGGAGTAGAAGATACGCAGTATTTT. Amino acid sequence: CASSLGWGVEDTQYF. The rearrangement links TRBV5-1 to TRBJ2-3; a weak D match, TRBD2 (5 bases). The CDR3 runs 15 residues. V was shortened by 0 bases and J by 5 bases, with 13 bases between the two germline ends. CDR1 is SGHRS and CDR2 is YFSETQ in the germline V gene.

There are many counts of this clonotype. This chain uses TRBV28 with TRBJ2-3, with TRBD1 matching 11 bases. CDR3 size: 15 residues. J lost 4 bases, V lost 1 base, and 1 base had no gene match. CDR1 and CDR2 from the germline V gene are MDHEN and SYDVKM. The CDR3 sequence is CASSLLGQGADTQYF. CDR3 DNA: TGTGCCAGCAGTTTATTGGGACAGGGGGCAGATACGCAGTATTTT.

V and J are TRBV20-1 and TRBJ1-2; perhaps TRBD1 as D (5 bases). This CDR3 comprises 13 residues. Trimming removed 3 bases from V and 4 bases from J, with 12 bases in between. Looked up from germline, CDR1 is DFQATT and CDR2 is SNEGSKA (reference sequence). The CDR3 coding sequence is TGCAGTGCTAGGAAACAGGAAACCTATGGCTACACCTTC. Protein: CSARKQETYGYTF.

There are many counts of this clonotype. This chain uses TRBV7-8 with TRBJ1-5, with D maybe TRBD1 (5 bases). The CDR3 has 14 residues. In germline, CDR1 is SGHVS, CDR2 FQNEAQ. Trimming pared 5 bases from V and 4 bases from J, leaving 12 bases between. The CDR3 region is CASSPRVRNQPQHF. The CDR3 DNA reads as TGTGCCAGCAGCCCCAGGGTTAGGAATCAGCCCCAGCATTTT.

This clonotype occurred many times. V gene TRBV6-2 or TRBV6-3 combines with J gene TRBJ2-1; D is perhaps TRBD2 (6 bases). The CDR3 runs 17 residues. Trimming left V 2 bases short and J 4 bases short, with 18 bases between. Germline V CDR1 and CDR2: MNHEY, SVGEGT. The CDR3 nucleotides are TGTGCCAGCAGTTACAGGAGGGAACTAGTGCCATACAATGAGCAGTTCTTC. Translated: CASSYRRELVPYNEQFF.

In DNA, the CDR3 is TGTGCCAGCAGTTACTCGGGACGGTCCTATGGCTACACCTTC. Translation: CASSYSGRSYGYTF. This chain connects TRBV6-5 to TRBJ1-2, with a tentative D call TRBD1 (5 bases). CDR1 is MNHEY, CDR2 SVGAGI, per germline. The CDR3 extends over 14 amino acids. V was cut by 0 bases and J by 4 bases, with 9 bases left in between.

This clonotype was recorded many times. The chain joins TRBV7-9 to TRBJ2-5; perhaps D is TRBD1 or TRBD2 (5 bases each). CDR1 and CDR2 (germline): SEHNR, FQNEAQ (reference sequence). V was cut by 0 bases and J by 5 bases, with 16 bases left in between. The CDR3 is 16 residues long. The CDR3 bases are TGTGCCAGCAGCTTAGCCCCCGGGGCCGGTGGGGAGACCCAGTACTTC. Its protein product is CASSLAPGAGGETQYF. The entire variable domain, with the rest obtained from reference TRBV7-9 and TRBJ2-5, is as follows: DTGVSQNPRHKITKRGQNVTFRCDPISEHNRLYWYRQTLGQGPEFLTYFQNEAQLEKSRLLSDRFSAERPKGSFSTLEIQRTEQGDSAMYLCASSLAPGAGGETQYFGPGTRLLVL.

The sample holds many counts of this clonotype. The chain links TRBV7-3 to TRBJ2-4; tentatively, D is TRBD2 (5 bases). The CDR3 sequence is 16 residues long. The V gene's germline CDR1 is SGHTA and CDR2 FQGTGA. V lost 0 bases, J lost 0 bases, and 9 bases lay in between. Here the CDR3 reads CASSLTAGLAKNIQYF. CDR3 coding DNA: TGTGCCAGCAGCTTAACGGCGGGCCTAGCCAAAAACATTCAGTACTTC. Full variable domain (missing parts from reference TRBV7-3 and TRBJ2-4): GAGVSQTPSNKVTEKGKYVELRCDPISGHTALYWYRQSLGQGPEFLIYFQGTGAADDSGLPNDRFFAVRPEGSVSTLKIQRTERGDSAVYLCASSLTAGLAKNIQYFGAGTRLSVL.

This clonotype has only a few counts. The genes are TRBV6-6 and TRBJ2-3, with 8 nucleotides matching TRBD2. This CDR3 is built from 16 residues. V was pared by 7 bases and J by 4 bases, with 13 bases of the junction left unmatched. The germline CDR1 and CDR2 sequences are MNHNY and SVGAGI (reference sequence). The CDR3 sequence: CASTVWGLGFADTQYF. In DNA, the CDR3 is TGTGCCAGCACCGTTTGGGGACTAGGATTCGCAGATACGCAGTATTTT.

The sample holds many counts of this clonotype. The chain links TRBV18 to TRBJ2-2; no definite D call. Trimming removed 3 bases at V and 3 bases at J, with 14 bases between. CDR3 length equals 16 residues. Germline assignment: CDR1 KGHSH and CDR2 LQKENI. CDR3 residues: CASSPLGPFDTGELFF. Written as DNA, the CDR3 is TGTGCCAGCTCACCCCTAGGCCCTTTCGACACCGGGGAGCTGTTTTTT.

Many counts were recorded for this clonotype. At one boundary the junction diverges from the germline segment, which might be a read error. The V gene is TRBV25-1, the J gene TRBJ1-6; a weak D match, TRBD1 (5 bases). The germline gives CDR1 MGHDK, CDR2 SYGVNS. The CDR3 loop spans 14 amino acids. CDR3 residues: CATSDGQGNSPLHF. In nucleotides, the CDR3 is TGTGCCACCAGTGATGGTCAGGGTAACTCACCCCTCCACTTT.

In the case of this clonotype: This may be a read error: a much more frequent sequence differs by one nucleotide. V is TRBV19 and J is TRBJ1-5; no reliable D call. Germline V gene sequence: CDR1 LNHDA, CDR2 SQIVND (reference sequence). V dropped 6 bases and J dropped 5 bases, with 11 bases sitting between them. CDR3 size: 13 residues. Here the CDR3 DNA reads TGTGCCAGTAGGGAACAATGGGATCAGCCCCAGCATTTT. It specifies CASREQWDQPQHF. The variable domain in full, completed from reference TRBV19 and TRBJ1-5, reads DGGITQSPKYLFRKEGQNVTLSCEQNLNHDAMYWYRQDPGQGLRLIYYSQIVNDFQKGDIAEGYSVSREKKESFPLTVTSAQKNPTAFYLCASREQWDQPQHFGDGTRLSIL.

Many counts were recorded for this clonotype. CDR3 protein: CASSSTSWETQYF. The CDR3 DNA sequence: TGCGCCAGCAGCTCTACTAGCTGGGAGACCCAGTACTTC. The chain combines TRBV5-1 with TRBJ2-5; D is possibly TRBD2 (6 bases). V was shortened by 3 bases and J by 5 bases, with 11 bases between the two germline ends. The CDR3 totals 13 residues. Germline CDR1 is SGHRS and CDR2 is YFSETQ. Using reference TRBV5-1 and TRBJ2-5 for the parts outside the CDR3, the full variable domain is KAGVTQTPRYLIKTRGQQVTLSCSPISGHRSVSWYQQTPGQGLQFLFEYFSETQRNKGNFPGRFSGRQFSNSRSEMNVSTLELGDSALYLCASSSTSWETQYFGPGTRLLVL.

This clonotype has ten or more counts. J is TRBJ1-4 and V is TRBV4-1, with TRBD1 as a possible D gene (6 bases). This CDR3 contains 13 residues. V was shortened by 4 bases and J by 7 bases, with 10 bases between the two germline ends. Germline values: CDR1 MGHRA, CDR2 YSYEKL. The CDR3 bases are TGCGCCAGCAGCCTCGCCAGGGGTGAAAAACTGTTTTTT. It encodes CASSLARGEKLFF.

This clonotype was counted only a few times. The rearrangement uses TRBV29-1 and TRBJ1-6; D is possibly TRBD1 (5 bases). Germline V gene lookup returns CDR1 SQVTM and CDR2 ANQGSEA. Trimming removed 8 bases at V and 4 bases at J, with 15 bases between. CDR3 length: 14 residues. CDR3 DNA: TGCAGCCCCCGGAGTGGGACTTATAATTCACCCCTCCACTTT. Translated: CSPRSGTYNSPLHF.

The rearrangement links TRBV6-6 to TRBJ1-6; possible D gene TRBD1, 6 bases. The CDR3 is made up of 14 amino acids. Germline V lookup: CDR1 MNHNY, CDR2 SVGAGI (reference sequence). V was trimmed by 7 bases and J by 10 bases, leaving 17 bases between them. The CDR3 DNA is TGTGCCAGCACCCTATTGGGGGCGGGATCACCCCTCCACTTT. Its protein is CASTLLGAGSPLHF.

In regard to this clonotype: One junction end does not reproduce the germline sequence, and a read error may be involved. The rearrangement links TRBV24-1 to TRBJ1-2; perhaps TRBD1 as D (5 bases). CDR3 length: 14 residues. Germline V gives CDR1 KGHDR, CDR2 SFDVKD. The CDR3 DNA reads TGTGCCACCAGTGATGCCCCAGGGATCTATGACTACACCTTC. This sequence encodes CATSDAPGIYDYTF.

This clonotype occurred many times. DNA for the CDR3: TGTGCCAGCAGCTCGGGACTAGGGGAGACCCAGTACTTC. Amino acids: CASSSGLGETQYF. This rearrangement joins TRBV7-3 to TRBJ2-5; 8 nucleotides agree with TRBD2. The junction had 3 bases not matched to a gene; V was cut back by 4 bases and J by 5 bases. CDR1 is SGHTA and CDR2 is FQGTGA in the germline V gene. The CDR3 has 13 residues. Full variable domain (remainder filled in from reference TRBV7-3 and TRBJ2-5): GAGVSQTPSNKVTEKGKYVELRCDPISGHTALYWYRQSLGQGPEFLIYFQGTGAADDSGLPNDRFFAVRPEGSVSTLKIQRTERGDSAVYLCASSSGLGETQYFGPGTRLLVL.

This clonotype occurred many times. The J gene is TRBJ2-5, the V gene TRBV7-2; 8 bases fit TRBD1. Germline CDR1 reads SGHTA; CDR2 reads FQGNSA. CDR3 size: 13 residues. V dropped 8 bases and J dropped 5; count of bases not matched to a gene: 7. The CDR3 DNA reads as TGTGCCAGCCAGGGGGCGCGGTTCGAGACCCAGTACTTC. Its protein product is CASQGARFETQYF.

The J gene is TRBJ2-7, the V gene TRBV25-1; 7 positions match TRBD2. Germline V lookup: CDR1 MGHDK, CDR2 SYGVNS. J was trimmed by 6 bases and V by 6 bases; bases with no gene match: 8. This CDR3 spans 13 amino acids. As DNA, the CDR3 is TGTGCCAGCAGATGGGGGGAGGGTACCGAGCAGTACTTC. Translation: CASRWGEGTEQYF.

This clonotype appeared many times. This chain uses TRBV11-1 with TRBJ2-1; possibly TRBD1 or TRBD2 for D (5 bases each). CDR1 and CDR2 from the germline V gene are SGHAT and FQDESV (reference sequence). The V gene lost 4 bases and the J gene lost 5 bases, with 12 bases spanning the gap. This CDR3 region has 14 residues. Written as DNA, the CDR3 is TGTGCCAGCAGCTCCGGGACGGTTGACAATGAGCAGTTCTTC. The encoded protein is CASSSGTVDNEQFF.

This clonotype was counted many times. The DNA of the CDR3 is TGCAGTGCTAGTCTGACAGGGGTTAGCAATCAGCCCCAGCATTTT. It is translated as CSASLTGVSNQPQHF. This chain uses TRBV20-1 with TRBJ1-5, with 8 bases aligning to TRBD1. After removal of 3 bases from V and 0 bases from J, the junction contained 4 bases not matched to a gene. There are 15 residues in the CDR3. Germline-derived CDR1 and CDR2 are DFQATT and SNEGSKA (reference sequence).

Many counts were recorded for this clonotype. V usage is TRBV5-1 and J usage is TRBJ2-6, with 12 nucleotides matching TRBD1. The V gene end was trimmed by 3 bases and the J gene end by 1 base; junction bases not matched to a gene: 8. CDR3 length: 19 residues. From germline, CDR1 is SGHRS and CDR2 YFSETQ. CDR3 coding DNA: TGCGCCAGCAGCTCTACTCCGGGACAGGGGGCTTCTGGGGCCAACGTCCTGACTTTC. Encoded protein: CASSSTPGQGASGANVLTF.

The chain couples TRBV19 to TRBJ2-1, with 15 bases lining up with TRBD2. After removal of 7 bases from V and 6 bases from J, the junction contained 10 bases not matched to a gene. The CDR3 runs to 17 residues. The V gene's germline CDR1 is LNHDA and CDR2 SQIVND (reference sequence). CDR3 DNA sequence: TGTGCCAGTATCGGACTAGCGGGAGGGCCCTCGGGCAATGAGCAGTTCTTC. Its protein is CASIGLAGGPSGNEQFF.